This is a list of T cell receptor beta chains from one sample in a study of beta chain features in type 1 diabetes. This table comes from immunoSEQ multiplex PCR, and its TCRdb copy is limited to in-frame clones, with some not included. The data contain 280,000 or so clones, about 15% of them singletons. The sample consisted of naive CD4+ T cells from blood. These receptors all come from a man between 18 and 35 years old with type 1 diabetes. CDR3s include the opening cysteine and the closing phenylalanine or tryptophan. The D gene is left open where the match is weak. Clone size appears in some rows only: once, few, many, or a class for an expanded clone.

J gene	clone size	V gene	D gene	CDR3 DNA	CDR3 protein
TRBJ2-3	few	TRBV7-9	NA	TGTGCCAGCAGCTCCAAAGCCATCTCAGCGGGCACAGATACGCAGTATTTT	CASSSKAISAGTDTQYF
TRBJ2-1	few	TRBV29-1	TRBD1	TGCAGCCTGAACAGGGGGCATGAGCAGTTCTTC	CSLNRGHEQFF
TRBJ1-2	few	TRBV6-5	TRBD1	TGTGCCAGCAGTATTACGACAGGGTCCCAGATGGGCTACACCTTC	CASSITTGSQMGYTF
TRBJ2-5	NA	TRBV5-1	TRBD1	TGCGCCAGCAGCATGGACAGGGGCTTCGGGGAGACCCAGTACTTC	CASSMDRGFGETQYF
TRBJ1-1	NA	TRBV6-5	NA	TGTGCCAGCACTCAGGGCCGTGGGTCTTACACTGAAGCTTTCTTT	CASTQGRGSYTEAFF
TRBJ2-2	NA	TRBV15	NA	TGTGCCACCGGACAGCCGAACACCGGGGAGCTGTTTTTT	CATGQPNTGELFF
TRBJ2-5	NA	TRBV11-2	TRBD2	TGTGCCAGCAGTCATAGGGGTAGCGGGGAAGAGACCCAGTACTTC	CASSHRGSGEETQYF
TRBJ1-2	NA	TRBV11-2	NA	TGTGCCAGCAGCTTAGATTGGACTTCCTATGGCTACACCTTC	CASSLDWTSYGYTF
TRBJ2-7	NA	TRBV30	TRBD2	TGTGCCTGGGGACTAGCGGGGAGCCGCTCCTACGAGCAGTACTTC	CAWGLAGSRSYEQYF
TRBJ2-5	few	TRBV4-1	TRBD1	TGCGCCAGCAGAGGACAGGGAGAGACCCAGTACTTC	CASRGQGETQYF
TRBJ1-2	NA	TRBV7-9	NA	TGTGCCAGCAGCTTCGACAGGCACTACACCTTC	CASSFDRHYTF
TRBJ2-2	NA	TRBV2	NA	TGTGCCAGCCGATGGACAGCGAACACCGGGGAGCTGTTTTTT	CASRWTANTGELFF
TRBJ2-1	few	TRBV4-2	TRBD2	TGTGCCAGCAGCCTACTAGCGGGAGATTTCTATGAGCAGTTCTTC	CASSLLAGDFYEQFF
TRBJ2-3	NA	TRBV6-5	NA	TGTGCCAGCAGGCTGACGGGTACAGATACGCAGTATTTT	CASRLTGTDTQYF
TRBJ2-1	NA	TRBV28	NA	TGTGCCAGCAGCCCACGATACAGGGCCTCCTACAATGAGCAGTTCTTC	CASSPRYRASYNEQFF
TRBJ2-2	NA	TRBV29-1	TRBD1	TGCAGCGGCAGGGGGCGCGTCACCGGGGAGCTGTTTTTT	CSGRGRVTGELFF
TRBJ2-3	NA	TRBV4-3	NA	TGCGCCAGCAGCCAAGATGGGCGGGCGGCGGGGGCGCAAGATACGCAGTATTTT	CASSQDGRAAGAQDTQYF
TRBJ2-1	NA	TRBV5-1	TRBD2	TGCGCCAGCAGCTGGGCGGCGGGGGGGCCGGGCAATGAGCAGTTCTTC	CASSWAAGGPGNEQFF
TRBJ2-1	NA	TRBV7-2	NA	TGTGCCAGCAGCCCCGGTTCCACCTACAATGAGCAGTTCTTC	CASSPGSTYNEQFF
TRBJ2-3	few	TRBV5-1	NA	TGCGCCAGCAGCCAGGACGGGGACACAGATACGCAGTATTTT	CASSQDGDTDTQYF
TRBJ1-2	NA	TRBV4-1	TRBD1	TGCGCCAGCAGCCACCCCCAGGGGGTAGGAGGCTACACCTTC	CASSHPQGVGGYTF
TRBJ1-1	NA	TRBV5-1	TRBD1	TGCGCCAGCAGCTCAACGAGGGACAGGGACACTGAAGCTTTCTTT	CASSSTRDRDTEAFF
TRBJ1-2	few	TRBV23-1	NA	TGCGCCGGGACACCCACCGGCTATGGCTACACCTTC	CAGTPTGYGYTF
TRBJ2-7	NA	TRBV2	NA	TGTGCCAGCAGCCCCCCCTCAACGGGGGTGTTCTCCTACGAGCAGTACTTC	CASSPPSTGVFSYEQYF